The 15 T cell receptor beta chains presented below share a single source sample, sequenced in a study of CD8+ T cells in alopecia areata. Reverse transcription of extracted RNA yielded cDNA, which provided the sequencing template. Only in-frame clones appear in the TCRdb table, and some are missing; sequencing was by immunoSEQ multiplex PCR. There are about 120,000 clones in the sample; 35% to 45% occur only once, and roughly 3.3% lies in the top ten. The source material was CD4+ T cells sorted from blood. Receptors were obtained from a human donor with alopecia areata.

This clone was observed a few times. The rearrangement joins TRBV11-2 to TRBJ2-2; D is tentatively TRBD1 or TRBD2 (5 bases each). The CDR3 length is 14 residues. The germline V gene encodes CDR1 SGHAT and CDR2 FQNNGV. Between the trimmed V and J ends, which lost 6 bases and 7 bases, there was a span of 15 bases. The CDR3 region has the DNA TGTGCCAGCAGTTTGGGGACGGATCACGGGGAGCTGTTTTTT. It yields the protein CASSLGTDHGELFF.

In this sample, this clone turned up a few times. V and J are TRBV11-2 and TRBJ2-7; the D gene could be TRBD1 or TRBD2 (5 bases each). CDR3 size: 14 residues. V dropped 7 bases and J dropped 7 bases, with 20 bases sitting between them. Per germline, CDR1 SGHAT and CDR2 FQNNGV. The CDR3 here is CASTRDGGMWEQYF. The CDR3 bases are TGTGCCAGCACCAGGGACGGAGGAATGTGGGAGCAGTACTTC.

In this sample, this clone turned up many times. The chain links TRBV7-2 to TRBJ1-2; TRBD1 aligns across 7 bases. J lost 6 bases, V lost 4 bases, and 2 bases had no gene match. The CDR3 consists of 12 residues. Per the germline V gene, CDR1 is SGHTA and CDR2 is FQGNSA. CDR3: CASSSGQHGYTF. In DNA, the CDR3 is TGTGCCAGCAGCTCGGGACAGCATGGCTACACCTTC.

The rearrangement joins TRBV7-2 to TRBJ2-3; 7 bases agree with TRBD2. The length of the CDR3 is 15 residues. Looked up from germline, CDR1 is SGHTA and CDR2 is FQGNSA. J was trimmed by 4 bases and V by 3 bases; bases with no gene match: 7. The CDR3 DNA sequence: TGTGCCAGCAGCTTGCGGGAGTTTATGGCAGATACGCAGTATTTT. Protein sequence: CASSLREFMADTQYF.

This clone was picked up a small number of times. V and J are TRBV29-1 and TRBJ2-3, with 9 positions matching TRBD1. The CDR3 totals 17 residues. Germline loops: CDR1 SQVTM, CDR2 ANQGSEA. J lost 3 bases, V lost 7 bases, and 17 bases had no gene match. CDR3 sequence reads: CSGFYRTGTGWTDTQYF. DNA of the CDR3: TGCAGCGGTTTTTACCGAACCGGGACAGGGTGGACAGATACGCAGTATTTT.

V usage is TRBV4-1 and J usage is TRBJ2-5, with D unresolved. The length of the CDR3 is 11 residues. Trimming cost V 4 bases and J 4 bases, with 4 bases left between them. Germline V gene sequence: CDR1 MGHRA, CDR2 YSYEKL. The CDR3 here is CASSLGETQYF. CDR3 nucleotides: TGCGCCAGCAGCCTTGGAGAGACCCAGTACTTC.

The CDR3 region is CASSYSIGQPFYEQYF. In DNA, the CDR3 is TGTGCCAGCAGTTACTCGATTGGACAGCCGTTCTACGAGCAGTACTTC. The chain has TRBV6-5 and TRBJ2-7; a possible D gene is TRBD1 (6 bases). Germline lookup yields CDR1 MNHEY and CDR2 SVGAGI. The length of the CDR3 is 16 residues. The ends were cut back, 0 bases at V and 3 bases at J, with 15 bases in the middle.

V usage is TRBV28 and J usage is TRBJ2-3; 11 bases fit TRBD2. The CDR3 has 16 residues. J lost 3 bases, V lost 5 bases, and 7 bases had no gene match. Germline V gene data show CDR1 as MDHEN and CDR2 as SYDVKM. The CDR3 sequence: CASSLRLAGYTDTQYF. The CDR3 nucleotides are TGTGCCAGCAGTCTCCGACTAGCGGGATATACAGATACGCAGTATTTT.

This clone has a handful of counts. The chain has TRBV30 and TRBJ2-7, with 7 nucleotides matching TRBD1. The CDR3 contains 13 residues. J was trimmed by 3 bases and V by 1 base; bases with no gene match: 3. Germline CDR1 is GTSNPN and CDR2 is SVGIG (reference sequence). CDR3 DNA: TGTGCCTGGAGTGCGGGACAGAGCTACGAGCAGTACTTC. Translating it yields CAWSAGQSYEQYF.

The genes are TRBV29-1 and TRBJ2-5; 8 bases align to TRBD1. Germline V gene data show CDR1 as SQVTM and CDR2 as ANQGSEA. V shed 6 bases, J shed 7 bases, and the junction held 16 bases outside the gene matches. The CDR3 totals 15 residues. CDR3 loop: CSVEGGQAATGTQYF. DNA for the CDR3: TGCAGCGTGGAGGGGGGACAGGCGGCGACCGGGACCCAGTACTTC. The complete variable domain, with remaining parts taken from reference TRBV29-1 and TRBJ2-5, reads SAVISQKPSRDICQRGTSLTIQCQVDSQVTMMFWYRQQPGQSLTLIATANQGSEATYESGFVIDKFPISRPNLTFSTLTVSNMSPEDSSIYLCSVEGGQAATGTQYFGPGTRLLVL.

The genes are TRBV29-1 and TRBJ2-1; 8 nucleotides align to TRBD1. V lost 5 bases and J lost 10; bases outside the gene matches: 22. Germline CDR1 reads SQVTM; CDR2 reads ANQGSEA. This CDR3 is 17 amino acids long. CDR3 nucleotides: TGCAGCGTTTTGAAAAACAATAAGAGGCGGGGACAGGCGGAGCAGTTCTTC. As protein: CSVLKNNKRRGQAEQFF.

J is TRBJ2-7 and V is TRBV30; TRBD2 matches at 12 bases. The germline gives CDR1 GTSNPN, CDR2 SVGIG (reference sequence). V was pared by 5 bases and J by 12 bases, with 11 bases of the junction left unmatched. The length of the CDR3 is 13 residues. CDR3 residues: CAWALAGGTGSYF. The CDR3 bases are TGTGCCTGGGCTCTAGCGGGAGGGACGGGATCGTACTTC.

The CDR3 protein is CASSFETQYF. In DNA, the CDR3 is TGTGCCAGCAGTTTCGAGACCCAGTACTTC. The chain joins TRBV28 to TRBJ2-5; D is unresolved. This CDR3 region has 10 residues. Per germline, CDR1 MDHEN and CDR2 SYDVKM. Between the trimmed V and J ends, which lost 3 bases and 5 bases, there was a span of 1 base.

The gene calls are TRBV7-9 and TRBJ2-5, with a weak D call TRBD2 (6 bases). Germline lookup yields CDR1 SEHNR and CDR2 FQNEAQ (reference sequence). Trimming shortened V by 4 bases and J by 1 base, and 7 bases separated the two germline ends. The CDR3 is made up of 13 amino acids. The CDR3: CASSWGVQETQYF. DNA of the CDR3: TGTGCCAGCAGCTGGGGGGTCCAAGAGACCCAGTACTTC.

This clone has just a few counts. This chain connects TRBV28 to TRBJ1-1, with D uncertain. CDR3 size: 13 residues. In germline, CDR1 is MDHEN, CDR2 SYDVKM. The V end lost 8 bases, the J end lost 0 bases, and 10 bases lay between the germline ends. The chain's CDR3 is CASSNRVNTEAFF. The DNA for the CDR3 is TGTGCCAGCTCTAATCGGGTGAACACTGAAGCTTTCTTT.